This entry concerns a single T cell receptor beta chain. As yet, its antigen is unknown. Sequencing used immunoSEQ multiplex PCR; TCRdb keeps in-frame clones, though not all of them. The table records about 190,000 clones, around 92% of them present only once. The record originates from a study of T cell responses to AZD1222 COVID-19 vaccine. Study outcomes and limitations: In the spike-specific TCR repertoire, nearly half reportedly target unmutated variant regions. Donors, mostly white British, included more females; clonal diversity was possibly underestimated.

The CDR3 spans 13 residues. V lost 5 bases and J 7 bases, leaving 14 bases between the germline ends. Per the germline V gene, CDR1 is SGHVS and CDR2 is FQNEAQ. The sample was peripheral blood, taken on day 0 of AZD1222 vaccination. The chain uses TRBV7-8 and TRBJ1-2; D is ambiguous. The receptor was isolated from an adult in good health. The CDR3 spells CASSLRGDLGYTF. As DNA, the CDR3 is TGTGCCAGCAGCCTTAGAGGAGACCTTGGCTACACCTTC.